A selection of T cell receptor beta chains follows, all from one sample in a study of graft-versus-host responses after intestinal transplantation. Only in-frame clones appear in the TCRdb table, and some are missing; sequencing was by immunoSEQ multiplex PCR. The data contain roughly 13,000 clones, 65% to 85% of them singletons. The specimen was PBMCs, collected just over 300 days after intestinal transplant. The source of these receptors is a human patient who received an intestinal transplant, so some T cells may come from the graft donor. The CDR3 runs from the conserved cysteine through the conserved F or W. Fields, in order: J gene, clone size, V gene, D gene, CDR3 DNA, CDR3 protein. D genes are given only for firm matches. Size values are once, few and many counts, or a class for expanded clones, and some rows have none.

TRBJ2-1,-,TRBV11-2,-,TGTGCCAGCAGCTCCGCATGGGAGGAGGGCACCTACCATGAGCAGTTCTTC,CASSSAWEEGTYHEQFF
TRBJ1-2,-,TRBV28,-,TGTGCCAGCAGGCCCCCGGGACAAAACTATGGCTACACCTTC,CASRPPGQNYGYTF
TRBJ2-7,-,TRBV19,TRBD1,TGTGCCAGTATGACATCCGGGACAGGGGCCTACGAGCAGTACTTC,CASMTSGTGAYEQYF
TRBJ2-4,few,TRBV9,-,TGTGCCAGCAGCTTAGCCCCGGGACACTCAGCCGAAAACATTCAGTACTTC,CASSLAPGHSAENIQYF
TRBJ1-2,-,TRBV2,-,TGTGCCAGCAAGCTTCCAAGTCTTTATCGCTACACCTTC,CASKLPSLYRYTF
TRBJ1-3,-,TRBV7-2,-,TGTGCCAGCAGCTTAGCCCCGGGACTCGGAAACACCATATATTTT,CASSLAPGLGNTIYF
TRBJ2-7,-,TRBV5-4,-,TGTGCCAGCAGCGCCCCAAAAGGAATCGAGTACGAGCAGTACTTC,CASSAPKGIEYEQYF
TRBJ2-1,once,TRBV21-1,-,TGTGCCAGCAGCAAAGAGGACACTAGCGGGAGGGTGCAGTTCTTC,CASSKEDTSGRVQFF
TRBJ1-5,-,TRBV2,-,TGTGCCAGCAGTGACAGTACGGCCAATCAGCCCCAGCATTTT,CASSDSTANQPQHF
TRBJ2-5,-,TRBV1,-,TGCACCAGCAGCCAAGATGGGCTCCATACGATCCTCCTCCAGTACTTC,CTSSQDGLHTILLQYF
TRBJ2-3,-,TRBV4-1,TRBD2,TGCGCCAGCAGCCCGACTAGCGGGCTTCTTCTAGATACGCAGTATTTT,CASSPTSGLLLDTQYF
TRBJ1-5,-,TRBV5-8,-,TGTGCCAGCAATGGGGGTTATAGCAATCAGCCCCAGCATTTT,CASNGGYSNQPQHF
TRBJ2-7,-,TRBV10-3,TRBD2,TGTGCCTCGGGGGGGACCGAGAAAATATACGAGCAGTACTTC,CASGGTEKIYEQYF
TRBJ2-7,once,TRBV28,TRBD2,TGTGCCAGCTTGACTGGACGGATTAGCGGGAACTCCTACGAGCAGTACTTC,CASLTGRISGNSYEQYF
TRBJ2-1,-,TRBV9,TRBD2,TGTGCCACCACTAGCGGGAGTAACAATGAGCAGTTCTTC,CATTSGSNNEQFF
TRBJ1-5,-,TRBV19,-,TGTGCCAGTAGGCATAACAGGGACGCAGCCCAGCATTTT,CASRHNRDAAQHF
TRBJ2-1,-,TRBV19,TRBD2,TGTGCCAGTAGTATAGGGACTAGCTCCTACAATGAGCAGTTCTTC,CASSIGTSSYNEQFF
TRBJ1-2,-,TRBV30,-,TGTGCCTGGAGTGTACGAACCTACAGGGATGGCTATGGCTACACCTTC,CAWSVRTYRDGYGYTF
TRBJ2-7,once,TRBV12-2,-,TGTGCAAGTCGCTGGTCCGGACGGTACGAGCAGTACTTC,CASRWSGRYEQYF
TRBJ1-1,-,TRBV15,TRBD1,TGTGCCACCAGCATAGGGAACAGGGGGAACACTGAAGCTTTCTTT,CATSIGNRGNTEAFF
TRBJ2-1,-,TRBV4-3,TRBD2,TGCGCCAGCAGCCAAGGACTAGCGGGAGCCTACAATGAGCAGTTCTTC,CASSQGLAGAYNEQFF
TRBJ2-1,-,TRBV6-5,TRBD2,TGTGCCAGCAGCCTACTAGCGGGAGTTAACAATGAGCAGTTCTTC,CASSLLAGVNNEQFF
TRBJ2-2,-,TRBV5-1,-,TGCGCCAGCAGCTTGGCTACTAGTTCGAACACCGGGGAGCTGTTTTTT,CASSLATSSNTGELFF
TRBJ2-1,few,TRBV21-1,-,TGTGCCAGCAGCAAAAGACAGGGCAATGAGCAGTTCTTC,CASSKRQGNEQFF